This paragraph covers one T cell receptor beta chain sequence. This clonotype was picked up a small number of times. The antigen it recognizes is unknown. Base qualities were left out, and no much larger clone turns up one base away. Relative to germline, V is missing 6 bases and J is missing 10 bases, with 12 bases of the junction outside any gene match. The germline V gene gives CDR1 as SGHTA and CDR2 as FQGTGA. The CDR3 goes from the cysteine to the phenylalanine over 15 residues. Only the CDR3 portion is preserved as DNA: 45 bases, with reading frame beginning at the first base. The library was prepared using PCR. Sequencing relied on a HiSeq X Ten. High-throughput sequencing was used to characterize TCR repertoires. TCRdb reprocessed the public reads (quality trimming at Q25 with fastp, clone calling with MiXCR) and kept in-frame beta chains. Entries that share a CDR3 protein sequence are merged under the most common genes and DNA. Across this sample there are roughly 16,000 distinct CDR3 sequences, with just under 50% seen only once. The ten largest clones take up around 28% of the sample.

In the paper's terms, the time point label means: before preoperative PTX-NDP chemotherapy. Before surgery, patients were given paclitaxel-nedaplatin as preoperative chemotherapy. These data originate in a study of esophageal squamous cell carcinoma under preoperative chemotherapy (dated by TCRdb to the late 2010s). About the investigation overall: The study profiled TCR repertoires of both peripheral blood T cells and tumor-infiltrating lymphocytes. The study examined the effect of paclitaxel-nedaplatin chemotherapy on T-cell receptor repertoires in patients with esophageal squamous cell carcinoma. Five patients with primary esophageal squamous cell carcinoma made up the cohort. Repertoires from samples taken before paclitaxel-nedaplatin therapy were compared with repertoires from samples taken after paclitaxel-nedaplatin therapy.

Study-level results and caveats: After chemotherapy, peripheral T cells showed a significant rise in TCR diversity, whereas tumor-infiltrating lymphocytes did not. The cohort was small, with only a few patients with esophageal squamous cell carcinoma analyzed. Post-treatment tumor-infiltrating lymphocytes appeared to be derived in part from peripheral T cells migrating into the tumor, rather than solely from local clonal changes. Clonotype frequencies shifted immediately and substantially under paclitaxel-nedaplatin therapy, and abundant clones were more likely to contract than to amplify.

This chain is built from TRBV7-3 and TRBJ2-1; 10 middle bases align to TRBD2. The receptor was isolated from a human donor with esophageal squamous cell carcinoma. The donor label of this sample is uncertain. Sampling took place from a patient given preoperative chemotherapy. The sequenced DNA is TGTGCCAGCAGTCTTGGAGCCGGGACTAGCGCCGAGCAGTTCTTC. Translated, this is CASSLGAGTSAEQFF.